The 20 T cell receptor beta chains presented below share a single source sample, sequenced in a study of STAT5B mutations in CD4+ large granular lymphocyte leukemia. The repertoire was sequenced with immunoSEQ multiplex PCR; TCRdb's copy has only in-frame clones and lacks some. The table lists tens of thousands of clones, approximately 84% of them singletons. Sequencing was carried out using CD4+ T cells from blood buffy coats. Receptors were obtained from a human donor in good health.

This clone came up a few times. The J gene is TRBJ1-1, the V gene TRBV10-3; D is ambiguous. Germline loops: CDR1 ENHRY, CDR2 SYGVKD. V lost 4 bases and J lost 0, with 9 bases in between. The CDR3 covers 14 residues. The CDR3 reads CAISGGDMNTEAFF. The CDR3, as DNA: TGTGCCATCAGTGGTGGGGATATGAACACTGAAGCTTTCTTT.

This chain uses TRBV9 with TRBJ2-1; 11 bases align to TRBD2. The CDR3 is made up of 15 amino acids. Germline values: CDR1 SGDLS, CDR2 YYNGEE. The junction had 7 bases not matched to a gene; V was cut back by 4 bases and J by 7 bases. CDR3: CASSPGLAGWNEQFF. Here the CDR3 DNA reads TGTGCCAGCAGCCCCGGACTAGCGGGCTGGAATGAGCAGTTCTTC.

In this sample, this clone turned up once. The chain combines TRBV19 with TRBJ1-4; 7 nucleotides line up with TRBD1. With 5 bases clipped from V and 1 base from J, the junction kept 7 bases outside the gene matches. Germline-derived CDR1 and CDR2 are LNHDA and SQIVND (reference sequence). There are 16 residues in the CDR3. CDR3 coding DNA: TGTGCCAGTAGTGTGACAGGGTTTGAAACTAATGAAAAACTGTTTTTT. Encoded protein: CASSVTGFETNEKLFF.

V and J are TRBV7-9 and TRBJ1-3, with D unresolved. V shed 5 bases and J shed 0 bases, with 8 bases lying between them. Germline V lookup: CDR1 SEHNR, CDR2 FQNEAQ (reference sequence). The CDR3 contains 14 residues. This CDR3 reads CASSPGNSGNTIYF. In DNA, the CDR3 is TGTGCCAGCAGCCCCGGAAACTCTGGAAACACCATATATTTT.

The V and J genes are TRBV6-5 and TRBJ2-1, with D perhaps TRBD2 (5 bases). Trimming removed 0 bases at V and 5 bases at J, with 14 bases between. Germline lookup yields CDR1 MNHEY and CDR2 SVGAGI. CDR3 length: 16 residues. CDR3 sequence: CASSYSPFSGNNEQFF. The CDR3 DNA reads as TGTGCCAGCAGTTACTCGCCTTTTTCGGGAAACAATGAGCAGTTCTTC.

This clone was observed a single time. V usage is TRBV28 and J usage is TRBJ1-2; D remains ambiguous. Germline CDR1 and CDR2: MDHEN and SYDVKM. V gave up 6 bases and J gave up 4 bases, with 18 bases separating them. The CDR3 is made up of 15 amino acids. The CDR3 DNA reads TGTGCCAGCAGCCGGGCAGACTCCCCCATCTATGGCTACACCTTC. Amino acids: CASSRADSPIYGYTF.

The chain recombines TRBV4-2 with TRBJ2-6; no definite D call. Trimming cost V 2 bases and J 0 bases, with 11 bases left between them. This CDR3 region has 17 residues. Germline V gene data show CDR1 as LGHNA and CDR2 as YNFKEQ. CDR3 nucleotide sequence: TGTGCCAGCAGCCAAAACAGTGCCCTCTCTGGGGCCAACGTCCTGACTTTC. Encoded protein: CASSQNSALSGANVLTF.

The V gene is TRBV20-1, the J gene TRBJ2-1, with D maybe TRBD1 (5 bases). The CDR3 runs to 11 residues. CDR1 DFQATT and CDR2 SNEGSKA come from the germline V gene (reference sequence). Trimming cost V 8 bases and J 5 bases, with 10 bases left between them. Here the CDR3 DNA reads TGCAGTCCACAGGTAAACAATGAGCAGTTCTTC. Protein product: CSPQVNNEQFF.

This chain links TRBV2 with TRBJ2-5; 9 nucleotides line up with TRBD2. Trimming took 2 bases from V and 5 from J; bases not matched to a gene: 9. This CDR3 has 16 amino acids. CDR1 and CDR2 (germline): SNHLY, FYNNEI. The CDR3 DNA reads TGTGCCAGCAGTGAAAGTAACCTAGCGGGGCATGAGACCCAGTACTTC. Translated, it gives CASSESNLAGHETQYF.

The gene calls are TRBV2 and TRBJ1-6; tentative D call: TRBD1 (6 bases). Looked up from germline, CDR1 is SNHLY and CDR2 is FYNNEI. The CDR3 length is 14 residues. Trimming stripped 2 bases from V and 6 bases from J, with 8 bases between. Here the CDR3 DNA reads TGTGCCAGCAGTGAACAGGGGACTAATTCACCCCTCCACTTT. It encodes CASSEQGTNSPLHF. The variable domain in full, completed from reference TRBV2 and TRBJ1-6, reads EPEVTQTPSHQVTQMGQEVILRCVPISNHLYFYWYRQILGQKVEFLVSFYNNEISEKSEIFDDQFSVERPDGSNFTLKIRSTKLEDSAMYFCASSEQGTNSPLHFGNGTRLTVT.

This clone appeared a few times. CDR3 nucleotide sequence: TGCAGCGTTGCAGGGAACTATGGCTACACCTTC. Protein: CSVAGNYGYTF. The gene calls are TRBV29-1 and TRBJ1-2, with D perhaps TRBD1 (5 bases). V was pared by 4 bases and J by 2 bases, with 5 bases between. The CDR3 loop spans 11 amino acids. CDR1 is SQVTM and CDR2 is ANQGSEA in the germline V gene.

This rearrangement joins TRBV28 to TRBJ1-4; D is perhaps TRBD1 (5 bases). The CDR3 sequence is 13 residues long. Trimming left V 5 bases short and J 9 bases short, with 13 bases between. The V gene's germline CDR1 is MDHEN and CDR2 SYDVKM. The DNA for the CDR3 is TGTGCCAGCAGTACAGGTGGGGGGAAAAAACTGTTTTTT. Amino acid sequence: CASSTGGGKKLFF.

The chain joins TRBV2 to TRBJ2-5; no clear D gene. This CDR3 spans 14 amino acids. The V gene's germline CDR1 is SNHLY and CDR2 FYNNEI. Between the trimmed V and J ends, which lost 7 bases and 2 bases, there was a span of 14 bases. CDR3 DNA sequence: TGTGCCAGCAAAAAGGCGGTGGGGCAAGAGACCCAGTACTTC. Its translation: CASKKAVGQETQYF.

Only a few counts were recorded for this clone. CDR3 protein: CASSFYTGELFF. The CDR3 DNA is TGTGCCAGCAGCTTCTACACCGGGGAGCTGTTTTTT. The chain carries TRBV5-6 and TRBJ2-2; D is undetermined. This CDR3 contains 12 residues. V gave up 2 bases and J gave up 3 bases, with 2 bases separating them. In germline, CDR1 is SGHDT, CDR2 YYEEEE.

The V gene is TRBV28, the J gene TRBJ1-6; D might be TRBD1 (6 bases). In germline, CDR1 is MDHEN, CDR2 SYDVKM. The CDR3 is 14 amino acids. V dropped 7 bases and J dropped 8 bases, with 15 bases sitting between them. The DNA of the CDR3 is TGTGCCAGCACCCTGACGACAGGTGATTCACCCCTCCACTTT. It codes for CASTLTTGDSPLHF. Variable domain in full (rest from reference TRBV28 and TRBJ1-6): DVKVTQSSRYLVKRTGEKVFLECVQDMDHENMFWYRQDPGLGLRLIYFSYDVKMKEKGDIPEGYSVSREKKERFSLILESASTNQTSMYLCASTLTTGDSPLHFGNGTRLTVT.

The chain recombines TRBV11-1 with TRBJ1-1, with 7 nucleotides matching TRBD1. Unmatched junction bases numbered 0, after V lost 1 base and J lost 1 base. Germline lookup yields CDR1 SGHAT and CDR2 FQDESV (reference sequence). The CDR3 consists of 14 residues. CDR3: CASSLGQGNTEAFF. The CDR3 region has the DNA TGTGCCAGCAGCTTAGGACAGGGGAACACTGAAGCTTTCTTT. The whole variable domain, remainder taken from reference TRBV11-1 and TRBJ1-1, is EAEVAQSPRYKITEKSQAVAFWCDPISGHATLYWYRQILGQGPELLVQFQDESVVDDSQLPKDRFSAERLKGVDSTLKIQPAELGDSAMYLCASSLGQGNTEAFFGQGTRLTVV.

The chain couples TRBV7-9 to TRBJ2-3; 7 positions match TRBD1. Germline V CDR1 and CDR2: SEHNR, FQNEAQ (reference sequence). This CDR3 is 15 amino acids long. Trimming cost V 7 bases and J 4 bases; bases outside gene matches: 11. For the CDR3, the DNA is TGTGCCAGCATCCCATTCGGGACAGTTCCAGATACGCAGTATTTT. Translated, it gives CASIPFGTVPDTQYF.

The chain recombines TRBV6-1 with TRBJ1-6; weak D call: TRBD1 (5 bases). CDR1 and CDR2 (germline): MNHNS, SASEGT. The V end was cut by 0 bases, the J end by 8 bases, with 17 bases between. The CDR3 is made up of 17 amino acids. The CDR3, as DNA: TGTGCCAGCAGTGAAGCGCGGGGAACCACCAGGGATTCACCCCTCCACTTT. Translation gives CASSEARGTTRDSPLHF.

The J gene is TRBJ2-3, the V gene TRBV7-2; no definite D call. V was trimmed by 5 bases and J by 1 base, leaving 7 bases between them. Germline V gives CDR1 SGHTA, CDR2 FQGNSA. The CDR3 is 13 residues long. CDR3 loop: CASSRIGTDTQYF. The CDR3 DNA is TGTGCCAGCAGCCGGATAGGCACAGATACGCAGTATTTT.

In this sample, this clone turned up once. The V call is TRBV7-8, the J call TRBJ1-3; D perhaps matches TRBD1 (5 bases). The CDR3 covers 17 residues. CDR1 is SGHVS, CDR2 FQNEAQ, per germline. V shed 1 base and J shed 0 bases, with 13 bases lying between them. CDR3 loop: CASSLGGAGPSGNTIYF. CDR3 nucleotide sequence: TGTGCCAGCAGCTTAGGAGGGGCAGGACCCTCTGGAAACACCATATATTTT.